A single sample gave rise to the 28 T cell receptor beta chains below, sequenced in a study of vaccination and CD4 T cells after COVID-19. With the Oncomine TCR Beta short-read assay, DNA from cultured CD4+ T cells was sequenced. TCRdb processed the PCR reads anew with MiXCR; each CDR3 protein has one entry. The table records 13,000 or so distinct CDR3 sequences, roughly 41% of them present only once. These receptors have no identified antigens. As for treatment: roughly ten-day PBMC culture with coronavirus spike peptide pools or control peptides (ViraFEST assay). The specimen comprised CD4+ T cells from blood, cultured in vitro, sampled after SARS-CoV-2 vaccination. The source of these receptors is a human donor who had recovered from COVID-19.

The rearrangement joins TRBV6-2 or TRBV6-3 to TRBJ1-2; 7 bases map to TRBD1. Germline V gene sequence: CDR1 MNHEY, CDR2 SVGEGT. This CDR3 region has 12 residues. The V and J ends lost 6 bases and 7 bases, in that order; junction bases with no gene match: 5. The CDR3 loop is CASSPRQGGYTF. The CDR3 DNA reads TGTGCCAGCAGCCCTAGACAGGGTGGCTACACCTTC.

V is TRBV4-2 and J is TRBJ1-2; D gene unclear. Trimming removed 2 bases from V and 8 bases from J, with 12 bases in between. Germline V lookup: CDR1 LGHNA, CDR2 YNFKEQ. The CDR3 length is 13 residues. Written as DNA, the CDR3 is TGTGCCAGCAGCCAATCTGCGAGCCGGGGCTACACCTTC. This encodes CASSQSASRGYTF.

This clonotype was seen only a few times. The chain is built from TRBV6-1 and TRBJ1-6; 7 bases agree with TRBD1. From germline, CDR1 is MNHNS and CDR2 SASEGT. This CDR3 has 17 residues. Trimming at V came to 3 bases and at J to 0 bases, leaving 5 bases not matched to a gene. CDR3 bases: TGTGCCAGCAGTGAGACACAGGGGAGCTCCTATAATTCACCCCTCCACTTT. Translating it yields CASSETQGSSYNSPLHF.

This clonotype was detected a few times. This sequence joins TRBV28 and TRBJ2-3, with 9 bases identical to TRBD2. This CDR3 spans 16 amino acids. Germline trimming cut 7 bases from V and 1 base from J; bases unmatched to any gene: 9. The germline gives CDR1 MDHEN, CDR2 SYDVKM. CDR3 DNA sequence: TGTGCCAGCACGCCGGGGCGGGAGGGCGGCACAGATACGCAGTATTTT. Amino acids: CASTPGREGGTDTQYF.

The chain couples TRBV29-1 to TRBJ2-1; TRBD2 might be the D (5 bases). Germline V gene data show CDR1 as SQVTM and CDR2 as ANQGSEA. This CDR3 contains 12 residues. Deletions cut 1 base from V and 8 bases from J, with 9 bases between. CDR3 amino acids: CSVEASIDEQFF. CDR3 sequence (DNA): TGCAGCGTTGAAGCTAGCATTGATGAGCAGTTCTTC.

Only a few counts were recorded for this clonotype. CDR3 region: CASSLRLAGGTDTQYF. The DNA of the CDR3 is TGTGCCAGCAGCTTGCGGCTAGCGGGGGGCACAGATACGCAGTATTTT. The chain joins TRBV5-4 to TRBJ2-3; 10 bases map to TRBD2. The CDR3 is made up of 16 amino acids. Trimming at V came to 1 base and at J to 1 base, leaving 3 bases not matched to a gene. Germline CDR1 reads SGHNT; CDR2 reads YYREEE (reference sequence).

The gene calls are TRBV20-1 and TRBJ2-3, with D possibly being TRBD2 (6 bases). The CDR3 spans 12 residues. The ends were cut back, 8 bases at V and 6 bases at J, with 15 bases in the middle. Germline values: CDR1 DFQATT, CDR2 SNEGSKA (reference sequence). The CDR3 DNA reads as TGCAGTACCGAGCGGGCGCGGGATACGCAGTATTTT. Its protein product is CSTERARDTQYF.

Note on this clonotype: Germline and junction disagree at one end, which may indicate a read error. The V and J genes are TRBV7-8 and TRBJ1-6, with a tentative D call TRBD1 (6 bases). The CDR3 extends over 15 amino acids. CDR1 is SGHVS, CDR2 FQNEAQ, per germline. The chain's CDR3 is CASSRGGTRNSPLYF. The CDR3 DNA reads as TGTGCCAGCAGCCGGGGCGGGACAAGGAATTCACCCCTCTACTTT.

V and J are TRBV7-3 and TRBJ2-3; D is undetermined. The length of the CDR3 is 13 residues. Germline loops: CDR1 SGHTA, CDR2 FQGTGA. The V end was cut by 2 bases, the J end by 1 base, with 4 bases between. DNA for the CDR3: TGTGCCAGCAGCTTACTAGGCACAGATACGCAGTATTTT. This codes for CASSLLGTDTQYF.

CDR3 bases: TGTGCCAGCAGCGAGCTCGGGACAGGCCCCTACGAGCAGTACTTC. Translating gives CASSELGTGPYEQYF. The rearrangement links TRBV7-6 to TRBJ2-7; 8 nucleotides match TRBD1. The CDR3 covers 15 residues. Germline CDR1 and CDR2: SGHVS and FNYEAQ. V shed 5 bases, J shed 2 bases, and the junction held 8 bases outside the gene matches.

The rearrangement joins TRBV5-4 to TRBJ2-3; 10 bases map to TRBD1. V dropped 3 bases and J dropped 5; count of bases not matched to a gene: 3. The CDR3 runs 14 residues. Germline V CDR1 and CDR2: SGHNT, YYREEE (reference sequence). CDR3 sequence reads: CASSSTGGEDTQYF. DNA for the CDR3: TGTGCCAGCAGCTCGACAGGGGGCGAAGATACGCAGTATTTT.

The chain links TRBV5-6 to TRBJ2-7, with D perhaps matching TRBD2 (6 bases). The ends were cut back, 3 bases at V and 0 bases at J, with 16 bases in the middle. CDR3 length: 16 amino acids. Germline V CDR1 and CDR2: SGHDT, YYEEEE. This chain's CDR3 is CASSSAGTSSSYEQYF. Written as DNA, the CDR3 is TGTGCCAGCAGCTCGGCCGGGACTTCAAGCTCCTACGAGCAGTACTTC. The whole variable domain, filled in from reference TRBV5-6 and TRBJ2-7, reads DAGVTQSPTHLIKTRGQQVTLRCSPKSGHDTVSWYQQALGQGPQFIFQYYEEEERQRGNFPDRFSGHQFPNYSSELNVNALLLGDSALYLCASSSAGTSSSYEQYFGPGTRLTVT.

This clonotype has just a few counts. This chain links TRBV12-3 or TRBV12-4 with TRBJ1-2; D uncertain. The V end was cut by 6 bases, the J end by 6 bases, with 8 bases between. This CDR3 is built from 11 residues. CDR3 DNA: TGTGCCAGCAGCTCTGTTCATGGCTACACCTTC. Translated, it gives CASSSVHGYTF.

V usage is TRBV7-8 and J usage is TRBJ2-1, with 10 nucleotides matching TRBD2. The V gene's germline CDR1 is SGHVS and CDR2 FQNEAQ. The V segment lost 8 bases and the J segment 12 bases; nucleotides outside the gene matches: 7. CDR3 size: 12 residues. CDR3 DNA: TGTGCCAGCCAAACCGGACTAGCGGCGCAGTTCTTC. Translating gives CASQTGLAAQFF.

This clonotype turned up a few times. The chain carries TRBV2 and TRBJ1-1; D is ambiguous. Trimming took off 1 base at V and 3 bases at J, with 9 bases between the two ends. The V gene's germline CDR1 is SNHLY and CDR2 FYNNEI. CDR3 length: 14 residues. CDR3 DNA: TGTGCCAGCAGTGAAGTAGGGTTTGACACTGAAGCTTTCTTT. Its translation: CASSEVGFDTEAFF.

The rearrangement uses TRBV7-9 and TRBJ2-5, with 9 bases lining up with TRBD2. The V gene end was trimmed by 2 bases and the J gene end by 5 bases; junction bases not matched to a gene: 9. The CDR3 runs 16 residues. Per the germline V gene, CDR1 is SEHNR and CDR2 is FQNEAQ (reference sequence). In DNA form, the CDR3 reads TGTGCCAGCAGCTTAAAGGGACTAGCCGTAAGGGAGACCCAGTACTTC. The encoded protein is CASSLKGLAVRETQYF.

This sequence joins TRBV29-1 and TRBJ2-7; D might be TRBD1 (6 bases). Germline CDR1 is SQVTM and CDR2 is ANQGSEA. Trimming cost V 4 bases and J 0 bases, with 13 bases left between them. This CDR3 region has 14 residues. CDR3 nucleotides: TGCAGCGTTGTCCGGGACACCAGCTCCTACGAGCAGTACTTC. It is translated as CSVVRDTSSYEQYF.

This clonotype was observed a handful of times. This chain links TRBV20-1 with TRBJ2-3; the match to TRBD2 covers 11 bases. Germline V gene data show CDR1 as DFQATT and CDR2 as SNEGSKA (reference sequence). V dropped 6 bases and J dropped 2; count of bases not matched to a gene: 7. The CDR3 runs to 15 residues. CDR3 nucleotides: TGCAGTGCCCCGTCGACTAGCGGGATCACAGATACGCAGTATTTT. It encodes CSAPSTSGITDTQYF.

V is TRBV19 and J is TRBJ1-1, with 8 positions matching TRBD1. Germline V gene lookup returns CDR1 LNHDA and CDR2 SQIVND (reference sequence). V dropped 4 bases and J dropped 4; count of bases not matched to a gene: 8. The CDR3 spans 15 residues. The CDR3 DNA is TGTGCCAGTAGTACCGACAGGGGCGGAGGCACTGAAGCTTTCTTT. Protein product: CASSTDRGGGTEAFF.

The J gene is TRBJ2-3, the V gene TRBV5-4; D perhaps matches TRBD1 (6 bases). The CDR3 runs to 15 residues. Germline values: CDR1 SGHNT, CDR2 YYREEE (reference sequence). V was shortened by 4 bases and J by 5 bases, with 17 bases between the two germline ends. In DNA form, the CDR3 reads TGTGCCAGCAGCGTTCATACAGGGTTAGAAGATACGCAGTATTTT. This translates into CASSVHTGLEDTQYF.

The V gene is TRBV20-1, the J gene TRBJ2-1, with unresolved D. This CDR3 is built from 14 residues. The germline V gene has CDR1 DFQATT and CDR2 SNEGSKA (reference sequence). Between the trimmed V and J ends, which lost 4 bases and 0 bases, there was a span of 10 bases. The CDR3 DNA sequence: TGCAGTGCTAAGGCGGAGAGCTCCTACAATGAGCAGTTCTTC. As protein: CSAKAESSYNEQFF.

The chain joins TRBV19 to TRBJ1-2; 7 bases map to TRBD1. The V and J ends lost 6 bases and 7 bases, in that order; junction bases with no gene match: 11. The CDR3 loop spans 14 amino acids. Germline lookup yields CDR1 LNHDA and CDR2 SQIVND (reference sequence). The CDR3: CASSGQVLVGGYTF. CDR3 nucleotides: TGTGCCAGTAGCGGACAGGTCCTCGTTGGTGGCTACACCTTC.

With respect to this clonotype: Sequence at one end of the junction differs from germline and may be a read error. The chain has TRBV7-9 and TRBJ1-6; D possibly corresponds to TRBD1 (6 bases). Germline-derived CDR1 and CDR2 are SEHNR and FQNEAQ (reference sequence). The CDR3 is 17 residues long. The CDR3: CASSSDRDGVGNSPLHF. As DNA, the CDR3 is TGCGCCAGCAGCTCGGACAGAGACGGTGTGGGTAATTCACCCCTCCACTTT.

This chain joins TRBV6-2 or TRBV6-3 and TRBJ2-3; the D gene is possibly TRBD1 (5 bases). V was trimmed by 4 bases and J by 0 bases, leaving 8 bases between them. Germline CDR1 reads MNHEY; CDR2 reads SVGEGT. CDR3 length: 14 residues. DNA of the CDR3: TGTGCCAGCAGTTCGGACACCAGCACAGATACGCAGTATTTT. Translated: CASSSDTSTDTQYF.

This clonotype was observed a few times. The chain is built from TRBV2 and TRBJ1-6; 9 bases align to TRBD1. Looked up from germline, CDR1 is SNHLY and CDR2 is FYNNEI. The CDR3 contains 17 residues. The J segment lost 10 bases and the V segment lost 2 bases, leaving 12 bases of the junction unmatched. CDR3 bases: TGTGCCAGCAGTGAATACGTCGGGACAGGGAGGGACTCACCCCTCCACTTT. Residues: CASSEYVGTGRDSPLHF.

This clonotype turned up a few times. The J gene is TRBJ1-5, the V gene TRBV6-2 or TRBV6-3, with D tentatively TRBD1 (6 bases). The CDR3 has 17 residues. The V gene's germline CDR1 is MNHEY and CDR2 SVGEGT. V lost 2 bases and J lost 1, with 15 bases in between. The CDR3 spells CASSYETGGRSNQPQHF. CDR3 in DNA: TGTGCCAGCAGTTACGAGACAGGCGGGCGAAGCAATCAGCCCCAGCATTTT.

In DNA form, the CDR3 reads TGTGCCAGCAACTCCCCCAGGACTAGCGATACCCCCTACGCTGTTACAGATACGCAGTATTTT. This codes for CASNSPRTSDTPYAVTDTQYF. This chain connects TRBV7-2 to TRBJ2-3; 9 bases map to TRBD2. Trimming removed 7 bases from V and 3 bases from J; junction bases left unmatched: 26. Germline assignment: CDR1 SGHTA and CDR2 FQGNSA. The CDR3 runs to 21 residues. Complete variable domain (other parts from reference TRBV7-2 and TRBJ2-3): GAGVSQSPSNKVTEKGKDVELRCDPISGHTALYWYRQSLGQGLEFLIYFQGNSAPDKSGLPSDRFSAERTGGSVSTLTIQRTQQEDSAVYLCASNSPRTSDTPYAVTDTQYFGPGTRLTVL.

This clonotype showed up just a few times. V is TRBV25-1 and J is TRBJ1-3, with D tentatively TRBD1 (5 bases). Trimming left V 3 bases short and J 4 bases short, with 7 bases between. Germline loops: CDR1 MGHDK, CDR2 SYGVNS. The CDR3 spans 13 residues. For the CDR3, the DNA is TGTGCCAGCAGTGACAGGGCAGGAAACACCATATATTTT. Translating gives CASSDRAGNTIYF.